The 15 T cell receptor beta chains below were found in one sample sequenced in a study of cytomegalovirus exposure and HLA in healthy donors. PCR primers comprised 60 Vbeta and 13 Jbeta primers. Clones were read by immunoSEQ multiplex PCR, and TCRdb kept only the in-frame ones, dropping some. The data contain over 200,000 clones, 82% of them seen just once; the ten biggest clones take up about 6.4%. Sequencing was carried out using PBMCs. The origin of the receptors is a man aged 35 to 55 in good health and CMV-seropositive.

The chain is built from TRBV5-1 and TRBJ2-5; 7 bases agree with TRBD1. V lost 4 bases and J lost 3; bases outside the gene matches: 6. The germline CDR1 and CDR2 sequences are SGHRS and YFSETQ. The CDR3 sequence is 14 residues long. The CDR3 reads CASSTGTAKETQYF. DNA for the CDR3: TGCGCCAGCAGCACCGGGACAGCAAAAGAGACCCAGTACTTC.

CDR3 residues: CASSGQGNTEAFF. CDR3 coding DNA: TGTGCCAGCAGTGGACAGGGGAACACTGAAGCTTTCTTT. The V call is TRBV2, the J call TRBJ1-1, with 7 bases fitting TRBD1. CDR1 and CDR2 from the germline V gene are SNHLY and FYNNEI. The CDR3 runs to 13 residues. Germline trimming cut 4 bases from V and 1 base from J; bases unmatched to any gene: 0.

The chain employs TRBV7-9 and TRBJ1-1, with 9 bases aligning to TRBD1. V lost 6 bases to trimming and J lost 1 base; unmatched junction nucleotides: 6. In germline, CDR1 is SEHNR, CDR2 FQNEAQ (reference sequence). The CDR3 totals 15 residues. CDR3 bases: TGTGCCAGCAGTGAGCGGACAGGGGCGAACACTGAAGCTTTCTTT. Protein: CASSERTGANTEAFF. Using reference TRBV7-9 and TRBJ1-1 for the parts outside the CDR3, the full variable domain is DTGVSQNPRHKITKRGQNVTFRCDPISEHNRLYWYRQTLGQGPEFLTYFQNEAQLEKSRLLSDRFSAERPKGSFSTLEIQRTEQGDSAMYLCASSERTGANTEAFFGQGTRLTVV.

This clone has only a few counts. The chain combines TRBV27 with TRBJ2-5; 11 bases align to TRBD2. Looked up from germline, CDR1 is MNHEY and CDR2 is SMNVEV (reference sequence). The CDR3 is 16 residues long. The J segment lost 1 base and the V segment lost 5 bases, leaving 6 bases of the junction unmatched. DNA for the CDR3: TGTGCCAGCAGTCCATTAGCGGGAGGGGGCCAAGAGACCCAGTACTTC. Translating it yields CASSPLAGGGQETQYF.

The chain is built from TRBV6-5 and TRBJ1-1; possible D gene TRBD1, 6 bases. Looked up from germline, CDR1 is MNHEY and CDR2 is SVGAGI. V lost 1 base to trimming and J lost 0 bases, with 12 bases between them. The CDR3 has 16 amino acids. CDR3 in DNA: TGTGCCAGCAGTTACTTCCGGGACAACATGAACACTGAAGCTTTCTTT. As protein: CASSYFRDNMNTEAFF.

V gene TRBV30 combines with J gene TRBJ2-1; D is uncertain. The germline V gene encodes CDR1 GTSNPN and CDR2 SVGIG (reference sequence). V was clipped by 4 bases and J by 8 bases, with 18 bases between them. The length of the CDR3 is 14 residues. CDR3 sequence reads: CAWMRQSVGDEQFF. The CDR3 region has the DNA TGTGCCTGGATGAGGCAGAGTGTTGGCGATGAGCAGTTCTTC.

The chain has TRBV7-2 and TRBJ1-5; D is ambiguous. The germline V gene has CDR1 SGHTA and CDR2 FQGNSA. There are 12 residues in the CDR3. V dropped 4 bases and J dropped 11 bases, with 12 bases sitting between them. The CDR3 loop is CASSYTGWAQHF. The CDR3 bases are TGTGCCAGCAGCTACACGGGTTGGGCCCAGCATTTT.

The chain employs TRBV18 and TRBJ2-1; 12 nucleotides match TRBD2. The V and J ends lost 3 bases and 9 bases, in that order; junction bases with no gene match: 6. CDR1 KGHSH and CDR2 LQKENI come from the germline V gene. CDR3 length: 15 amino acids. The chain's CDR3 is CASSPSSGRGGEQFF. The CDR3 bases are TGTGCCAGCTCACCCTCTAGCGGGAGGGGAGGTGAGCAGTTCTTC. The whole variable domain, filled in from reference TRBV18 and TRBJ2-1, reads NAGVMQNPRHLVRRRGQEARLRCSPMKGHSHVYWYRQLPEEGLKFMVYLQKENIIDESGMPKERFSAEFPKEGPSILRIQQVVRGDSAAYFCASSPSSGRGGEQFFGPGTRLTVL.

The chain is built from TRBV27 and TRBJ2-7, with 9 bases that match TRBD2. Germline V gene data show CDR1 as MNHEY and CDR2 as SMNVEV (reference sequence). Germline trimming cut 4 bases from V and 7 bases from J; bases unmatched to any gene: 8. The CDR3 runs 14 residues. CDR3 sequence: CASSSRAGGEEQYV. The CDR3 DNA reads TGTGCCAGCAGTTCCCGGGCGGGAGGGGAAGAGCAGTACGTC.

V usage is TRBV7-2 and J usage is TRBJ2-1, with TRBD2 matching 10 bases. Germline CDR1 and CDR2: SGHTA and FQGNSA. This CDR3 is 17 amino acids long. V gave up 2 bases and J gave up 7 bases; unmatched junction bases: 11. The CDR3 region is CASSLTPLAGAGNEQFF. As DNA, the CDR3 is TGTGCCAGCAGCTTAACCCCTCTAGCGGGAGCAGGGAATGAGCAGTTCTTC.

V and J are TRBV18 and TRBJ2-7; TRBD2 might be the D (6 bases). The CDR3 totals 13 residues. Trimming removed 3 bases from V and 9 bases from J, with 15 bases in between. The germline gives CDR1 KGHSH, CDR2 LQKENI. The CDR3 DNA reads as TGTGCCAGCTCACCCGGGACTGATGATGGGCAGTACTTC. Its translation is CASSPGTDDGQYF.

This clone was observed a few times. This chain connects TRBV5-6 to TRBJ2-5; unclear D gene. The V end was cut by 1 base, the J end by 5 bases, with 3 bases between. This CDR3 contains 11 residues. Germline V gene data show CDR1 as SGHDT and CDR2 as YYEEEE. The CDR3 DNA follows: TGTGCCAGCAGCTTGCGTGAGACCCAGTACTTC. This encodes CASSLRETQYF.

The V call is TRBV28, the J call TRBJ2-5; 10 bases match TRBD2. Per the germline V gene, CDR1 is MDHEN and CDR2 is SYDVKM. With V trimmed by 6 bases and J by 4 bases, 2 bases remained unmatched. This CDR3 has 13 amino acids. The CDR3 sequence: CASRLAGVETQYF. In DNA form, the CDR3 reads TGTGCCAGCAGGCTAGCGGGAGTAGAGACCCAGTACTTC.

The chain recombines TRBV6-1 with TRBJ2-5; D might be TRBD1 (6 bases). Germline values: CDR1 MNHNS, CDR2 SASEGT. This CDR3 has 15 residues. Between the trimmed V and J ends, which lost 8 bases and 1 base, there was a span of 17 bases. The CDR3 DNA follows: TGTGCCAGCCGGGGAAGAAACAGGGTCCAAGAGACCCAGTACTTC. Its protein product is CASRGRNRVQETQYF.

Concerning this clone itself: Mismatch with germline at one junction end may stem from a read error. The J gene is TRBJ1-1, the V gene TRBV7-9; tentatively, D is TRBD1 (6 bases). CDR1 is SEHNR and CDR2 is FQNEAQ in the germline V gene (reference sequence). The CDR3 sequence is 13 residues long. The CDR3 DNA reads TGTTCCAGCAGCTCAGGGGTGAACACTGAAGCTTTCTTT. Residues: CSSSSGVNTEAFF.